The clone carrying this T cell receptor (beta chain) was seen a few times. The sample originates from a study of early T cells in non-severe SARS-CoV-2 infection. Background on the study: The input, bulk RNA from unsorted whole blood, was sequenced, and chains were unpaired.

The length of the CDR3 is 18 residues. V was shortened by 0 bases and J by 0 bases, with 17 bases between the two germline ends. Germline V CDR1 and CDR2: SGHDN, FVKESK. Individually, cDNA molecules had unique molecular identifiers attached to them. TCRdb re-called the 5' RACE reads through MiXCR, storing one row per CDR3 protein. The table lists over 85,000 distinct CDR3 sequences, around an eighth of them singletons. This receptor was identified in an adult who was a healthcare worker with PCR-confirmed SARS-CoV-2 infection or an uninfected control (not recorded which). The gene calls are TRBV14 and TRBJ2-5; TRBD1 is a possible D gene (5 bases). Sequenced here: whole blood, sampled at baseline. The CDR3 sequence is CASSQDNRRYPYQETQYF. In DNA form, the CDR3 reads TGTGCCAGCAGCCAAGATAACAGGCGGTATCCATACCAAGAGACCCAGTACTTC.